This TCR beta chain was sequenced in a study of response to subunit inactivated influenza vaccine (dated by TCRdb to 2017 to 2018). With regard to the full study: Deep quantitative T cell receptor repertoire profiling was used in the study to track responses to a trivalent subunit inactivated influenza vaccine. Points the paper makes about the study in general: The authors suggested that each seasonal influenza vaccination may recruit only a limited number of new T cells.

This clonotype has a count of ten or more. Its antigen target is currently unknown. The input lacks base qualities; no much larger clone sits a single base away. V is shortened by 7 bases, J by 0 bases, and the region joining them spans 13 bases. The CDR3 starts with the cysteine, ends with the phenylalanine, and has 14 residues. The retained sequence is limited to the CDR3, 42 bases, with the frame set at the first base. CDR1 SQVTM and CDR2 ANQGSEA are derived from the germline V gene. The library was prepared using RT-PCR. Reads for this sample came from an Illumina HiSeq 2500. TCRdb reran the public reads through fastp at Q25 and MiXCR, keeping productive beta chains. Records with the same CDR3 protein are collapsed into one entry carrying the most frequent genes and DNA. Here the sample has around 190,000 distinct CDR3 sequences; about 10% occur a single time. About a tenth of the sample is taken by the ten largest.

This receptor was identified in a man in his forties or fifties who received an inactivated influenza vaccine. Donor details come from another sample of the same person, matched by shared clones. The specimen was non-naive T cells sorted from PBMCs, collected on the day of vaccination. The label giving this sample's cell subset or site can be read as: memory T cell fraction. Recombination connected TRBV29-1 to TRBJ1-3; a weak D assignment points to TRBD1 (6 bases agree). The DNA sequence reads TGCAGCGGTATGGACAGCACCTCTGGAAACACCATATATTTT. Translated, it gives CSGMDSTSGNTIYF. Joined to the reference TRBV29-1 and TRBJ1-3 proteins, this CDR3 gives the full variable domain: SAVISQKPSRDICQRGTSLTIQCQVDSQVTMMFWYRQQPGQSLTLIATANQGSEATYESGFVIDKFPISRPNLTFSTLTVSNMSPEDSSIYLCSGMDSTSGNTIYFGEGSWLTVV.